The source of this T cell receptor beta chain is a study of T cells in Graves' hyperthyroidism and ophthalmopathy. Active moderate-to-severe ophthalmopathy, Clinical Activity Score at least 3, NOSPECS at least 4, under 3 months' duration. Uncontrolled infection, other autoimmune disease, pregnancy or lactation led to exclusion. The authors obtained PBMCs from 10 ml of fresh peripheral blood. There were TCR beta CDR3 regions amplified from RNA transcripts. HTBI primers were used for first-round RT-PCR of the TCR CDR3. A single record per CDR3 protein comes from TCRdb applying MiXCR to the multiplex PCR reads. The sample lists some 580,000 distinct CDR3 sequences; roughly 16% were seen once. This clonotype was seen repeatedly, ten times or more. This TCR was sampled from a middle-aged woman with Graves' ophthalmopathy. The sequenced material came from blood.

The CDR3 reads CSARDLNSGRIGNEQFF. The CDR3 bases are TGCAGTGCTAGAGACCTCAATAGCGGGAGGATCGGCAATGAGCAGTTCTTC. The chain is built from TRBV20-1 and TRBJ2-1; TRBD2 agrees at 10 bases. With 0 bases clipped from V and 6 bases from J, the junction kept 11 bases outside the gene matches. Germline V gene data show CDR1 as DFQATT and CDR2 as SNEGSKA (reference sequence). This CDR3 has 17 residues.